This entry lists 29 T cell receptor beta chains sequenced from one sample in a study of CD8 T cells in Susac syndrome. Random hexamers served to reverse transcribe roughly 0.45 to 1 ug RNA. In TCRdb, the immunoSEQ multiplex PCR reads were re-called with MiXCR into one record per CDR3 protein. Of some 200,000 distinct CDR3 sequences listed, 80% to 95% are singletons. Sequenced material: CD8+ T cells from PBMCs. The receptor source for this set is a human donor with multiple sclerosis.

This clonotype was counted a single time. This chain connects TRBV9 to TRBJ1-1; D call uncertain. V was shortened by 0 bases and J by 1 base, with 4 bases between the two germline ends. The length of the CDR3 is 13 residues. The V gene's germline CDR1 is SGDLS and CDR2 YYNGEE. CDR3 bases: TGTGCCAGCAGCGTAGACGGGAACACTGAAGCTTTCTTT. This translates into CASSVDGNTEAFF.

CDR3 protein: CASGPGQYTDTQYF. The CDR3 DNA reads TGTGCCTCTGGCCCGGGACAGTACACAGATACGCAGTATTTT. V and J are TRBV7-9 and TRBJ2-3; 7 bases are shared with TRBD1. V lost 11 bases and J lost 2; bases outside the gene matches: 10. The CDR3 runs to 14 residues. Germline V CDR1 and CDR2: SEHNR, FQNEAQ (reference sequence).

The CDR3 sequence: CSVVRSGYRSPLHF. CDR3 DNA sequence: TGCAGCGTTGTACGCAGCGGGTATAGGTCACCCCTCCACTTT. The chain combines TRBV29-1 with TRBJ1-6; D unresolved. The V end lost 4 bases, the J end lost 10 bases, and 17 bases lay between the germline ends. This CDR3 is 14 amino acids long. Germline V lookup: CDR1 SQVTM, CDR2 ANQGSEA.

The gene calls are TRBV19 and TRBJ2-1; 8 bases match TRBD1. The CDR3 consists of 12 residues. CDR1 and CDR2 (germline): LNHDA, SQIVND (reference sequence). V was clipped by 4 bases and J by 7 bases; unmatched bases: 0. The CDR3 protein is CASSNRGNEQFF. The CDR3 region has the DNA TGTGCCAGTAGTAACAGGGGGAATGAGCAGTTCTTC.

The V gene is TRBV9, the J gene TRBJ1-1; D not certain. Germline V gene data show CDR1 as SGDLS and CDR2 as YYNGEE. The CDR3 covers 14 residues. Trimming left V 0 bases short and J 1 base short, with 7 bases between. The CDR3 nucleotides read TGTGCCAGCAGCGTAGGTTCTGGGAACACTGAAGCTTTCTTT. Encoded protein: CASSVGSGNTEAFF.

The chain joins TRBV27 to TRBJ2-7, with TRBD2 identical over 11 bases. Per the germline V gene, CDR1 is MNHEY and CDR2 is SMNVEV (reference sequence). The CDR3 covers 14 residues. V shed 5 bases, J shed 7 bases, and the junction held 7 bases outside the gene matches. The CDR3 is CASSVAGGPGEQYF. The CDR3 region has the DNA TGTGCCAGCAGTGTAGCGGGAGGGCCGGGGGAGCAGTACTTC.

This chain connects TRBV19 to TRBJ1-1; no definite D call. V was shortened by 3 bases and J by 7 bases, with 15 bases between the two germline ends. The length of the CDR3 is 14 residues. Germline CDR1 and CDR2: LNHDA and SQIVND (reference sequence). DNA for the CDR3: TGTGCCAGTAGTATTGGCTTATCCGGGCTTGAAGCTTTCTTT. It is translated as CASSIGLSGLEAFF.

The CDR3 nucleotides are TGTGCCAGCAGCAAAGAAAAGGACAGGGCAAAACAGCCCCAGCATTTT. It specifies CASSKEKDRAKQPQHF. This chain links TRBV21-1 with TRBJ1-5; the D call of TRBD1 is as the table states it, not checked on the DNA. TRBV21-1 corresponds to a pseudogene. The CDR3 runs to 16 residues.

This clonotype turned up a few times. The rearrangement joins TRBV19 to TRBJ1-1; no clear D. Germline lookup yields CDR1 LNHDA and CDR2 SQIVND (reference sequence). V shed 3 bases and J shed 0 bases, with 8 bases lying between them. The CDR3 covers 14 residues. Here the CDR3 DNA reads TGTGCCAGTAGTATTGGTCTCCTGAACACTGAAGCTTTCTTT. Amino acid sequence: CASSIGLLNTEAFF.

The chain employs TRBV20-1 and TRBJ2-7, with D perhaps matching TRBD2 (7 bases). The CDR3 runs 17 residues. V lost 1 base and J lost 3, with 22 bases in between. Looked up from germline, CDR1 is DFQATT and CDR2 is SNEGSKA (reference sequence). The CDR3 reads CSARGFRGGGANYEQYF. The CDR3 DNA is TGCAGTGCTAGAGGCTTTCGTGGAGGGGGGGCAAACTACGAGCAGTACTTC.

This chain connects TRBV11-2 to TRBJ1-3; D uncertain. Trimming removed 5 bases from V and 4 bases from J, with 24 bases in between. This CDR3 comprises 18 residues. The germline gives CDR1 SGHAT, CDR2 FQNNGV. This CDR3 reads CASSATALGSSEGNTIYF. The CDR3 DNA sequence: TGTGCCAGCAGCGCCACAGCGCTCGGGAGCTCGGAGGGAAACACCATATATTTT.

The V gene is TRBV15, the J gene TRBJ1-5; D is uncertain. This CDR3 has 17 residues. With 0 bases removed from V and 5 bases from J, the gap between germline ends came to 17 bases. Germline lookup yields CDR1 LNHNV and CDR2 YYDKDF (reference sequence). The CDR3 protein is CATSRESTRRGYQPQHF. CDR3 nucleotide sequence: TGTGCCACCAGCAGAGAAAGTACGAGGAGAGGGTATCAGCCCCAGCATTTT.

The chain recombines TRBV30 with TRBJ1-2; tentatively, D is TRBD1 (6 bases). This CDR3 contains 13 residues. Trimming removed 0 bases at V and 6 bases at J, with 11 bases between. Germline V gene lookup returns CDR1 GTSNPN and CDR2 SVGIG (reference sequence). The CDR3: CAWSVGGGHGYTF. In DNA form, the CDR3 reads TGTGCCTGGAGTGTTGGAGGGGGACATGGCTACACCTTC.

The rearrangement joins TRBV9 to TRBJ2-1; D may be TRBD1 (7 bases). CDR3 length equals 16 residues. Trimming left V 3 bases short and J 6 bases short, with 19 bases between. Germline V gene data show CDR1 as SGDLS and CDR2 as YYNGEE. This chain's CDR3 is CASSGGTVTSPNEQFF. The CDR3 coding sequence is TGTGCCAGCAGCGGCGGGACAGTCACGAGTCCCAATGAGCAGTTCTTC.

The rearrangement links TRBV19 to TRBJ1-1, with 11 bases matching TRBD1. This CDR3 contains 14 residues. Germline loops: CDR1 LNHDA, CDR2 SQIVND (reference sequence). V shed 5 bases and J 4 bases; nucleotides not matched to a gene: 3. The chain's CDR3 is CASSFGTGGTEAFF. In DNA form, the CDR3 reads TGTGCCAGTAGTTTCGGGACAGGGGGCACTGAAGCTTTCTTT.

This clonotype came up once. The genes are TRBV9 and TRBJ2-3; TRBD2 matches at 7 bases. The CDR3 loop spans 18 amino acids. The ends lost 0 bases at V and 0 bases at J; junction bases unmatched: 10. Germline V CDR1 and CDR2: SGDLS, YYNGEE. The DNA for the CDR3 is TGTGCCAGCAGCGTAGACGGACTAGGCGGATCTAGCACAGATACGCAGTATTTT. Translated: CASSVDGLGGSSTDTQYF.

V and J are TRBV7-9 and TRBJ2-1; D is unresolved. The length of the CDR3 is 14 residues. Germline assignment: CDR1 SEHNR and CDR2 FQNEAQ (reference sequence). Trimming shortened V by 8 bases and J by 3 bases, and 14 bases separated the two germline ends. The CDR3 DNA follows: TGTGCCAGCTCCCTCGAGGCCATCTACAATGAGCAGTTCTTC. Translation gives CASSLEAIYNEQFF.

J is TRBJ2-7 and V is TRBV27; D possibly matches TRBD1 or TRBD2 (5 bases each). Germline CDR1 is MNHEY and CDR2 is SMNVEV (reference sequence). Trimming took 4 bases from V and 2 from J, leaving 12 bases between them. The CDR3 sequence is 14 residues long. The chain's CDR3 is CASSWSGATYEQYF. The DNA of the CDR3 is TGTGCCAGCAGTTGGTCCGGGGCCACCTACGAGCAGTACTTC.

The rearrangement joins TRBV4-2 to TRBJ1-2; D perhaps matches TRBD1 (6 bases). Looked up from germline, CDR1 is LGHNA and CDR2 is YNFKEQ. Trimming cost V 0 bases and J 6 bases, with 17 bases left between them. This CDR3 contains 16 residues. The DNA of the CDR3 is TGTGCCAGCAGCCAAGATCCAAAGGGGACACCCGATGGCTACACCTTC. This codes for CASSQDPKGTPDGYTF.

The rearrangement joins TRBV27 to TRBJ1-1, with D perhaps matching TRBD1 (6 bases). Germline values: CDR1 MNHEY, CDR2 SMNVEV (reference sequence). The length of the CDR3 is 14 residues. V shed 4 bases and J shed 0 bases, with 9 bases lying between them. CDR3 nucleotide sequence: TGTGCCAGCAGTTGGGCAGGGGTGAACACTGAAGCTTTCTTT. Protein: CASSWAGVNTEAFF.

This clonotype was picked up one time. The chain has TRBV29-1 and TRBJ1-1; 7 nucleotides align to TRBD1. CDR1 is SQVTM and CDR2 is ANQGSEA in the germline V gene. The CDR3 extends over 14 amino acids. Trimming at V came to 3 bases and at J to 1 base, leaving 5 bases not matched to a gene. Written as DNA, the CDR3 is TGCAGCGTTGAGTTAGGGGGCTGGAACACTGAAGCTTTCTTT. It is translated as CSVELGGWNTEAFF. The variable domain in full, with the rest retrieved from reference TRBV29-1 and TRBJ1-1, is SAVISQKPSRDICQRGTSLTIQCQVDSQVTMMFWYRQQPGQSLTLIATANQGSEATYESGFVIDKFPISRPNLTFSTLTVSNMSPEDSSIYLCSVELGGWNTEAFFGQGTRLTVV.

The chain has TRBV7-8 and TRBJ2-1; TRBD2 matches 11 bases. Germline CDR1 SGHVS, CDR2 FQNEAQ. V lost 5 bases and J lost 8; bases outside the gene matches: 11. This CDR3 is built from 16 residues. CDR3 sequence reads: CASSPWVAGGPDEQFF. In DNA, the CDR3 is TGTGCCAGCAGCCCGTGGGTAGCGGGGGGGCCGGATGAGCAGTTCTTC.

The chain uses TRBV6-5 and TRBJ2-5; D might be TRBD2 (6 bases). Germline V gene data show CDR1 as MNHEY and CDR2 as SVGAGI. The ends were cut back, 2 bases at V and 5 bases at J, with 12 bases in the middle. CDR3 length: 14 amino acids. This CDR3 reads CASSYGGEGETQYF. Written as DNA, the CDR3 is TGTGCCAGCAGTTACGGAGGGGAAGGGGAGACCCAGTACTTC.

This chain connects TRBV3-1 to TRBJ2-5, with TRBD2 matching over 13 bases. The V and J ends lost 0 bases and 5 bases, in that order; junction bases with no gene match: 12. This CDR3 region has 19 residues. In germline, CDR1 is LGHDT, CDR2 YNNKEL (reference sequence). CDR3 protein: CASSQEPTRLAGGQETQYF. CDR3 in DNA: TGTGCCAGCAGCCAAGAGCCCACCAGACTAGCGGGGGGCCAGGAGACCCAGTACTTC.

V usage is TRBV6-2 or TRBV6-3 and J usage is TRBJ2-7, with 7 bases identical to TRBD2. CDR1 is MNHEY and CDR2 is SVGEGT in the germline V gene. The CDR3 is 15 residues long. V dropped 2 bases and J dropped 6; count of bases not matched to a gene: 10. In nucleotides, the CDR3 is TGTGCCAGCAGTTACGGGGGACTAAGGAAGGGCGAGCAGTACTTC. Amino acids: CASSYGGLRKGEQYF.

The CDR3 here is CASSLEVFTGELFF. The CDR3 DNA sequence: TGTGCCAGCAGCTTAGAAGTTTTCACCGGGGAGCTGTTTTTT. The chain carries TRBV7-9 and TRBJ2-2; D is unclear. CDR1 is SEHNR, CDR2 FQNEAQ, per germline (reference sequence). The CDR3 length is 14 residues. V shed 1 base and J shed 4 bases, with 7 bases lying between them. The whole variable domain, filled in from reference TRBV7-9 and TRBJ2-2, reads DTGVSQNPRHKITKRGQNVTFRCDPISEHNRLYWYRQTLGQGPEFLTYFQNEAQLEKSRLLSDRFSAERPKGSFSTLEIQRTEQGDSAMYLCASSLEVFTGELFFGEGSRLTVL.

The CDR3 region is CASSVGVSPSTDTQYF. Written as DNA, the CDR3 is TGTGCCAGCAGCGTAGGGGTTAGCCCTAGCACAGATACGCAGTATTTT. The chain employs TRBV9 and TRBJ2-3; D not resolved. V lost 0 bases and J 0 bases, leaving 11 bases between the germline ends. The CDR3 runs to 16 residues. Germline V gene sequence: CDR1 SGDLS, CDR2 YYNGEE.

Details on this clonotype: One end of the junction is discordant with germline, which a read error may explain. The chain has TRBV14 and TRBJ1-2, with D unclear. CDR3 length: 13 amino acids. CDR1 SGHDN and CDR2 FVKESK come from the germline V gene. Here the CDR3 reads CASSQDPGPRSIF. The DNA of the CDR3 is TGTGCCAGCAGCCAAGACCCCGGACCCCGATCGATCTTC. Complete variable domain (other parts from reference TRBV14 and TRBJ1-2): EAGVTQFPSHSVIEKGQTVTLRCDPISGHDNLYWYRRVMGKEIKFLLHFVKESKQDESGMPNNRFLAERTGGTYSTLKVQPAELEDSGVYFCASSQDPGPRSIFGSGTRLTVV.

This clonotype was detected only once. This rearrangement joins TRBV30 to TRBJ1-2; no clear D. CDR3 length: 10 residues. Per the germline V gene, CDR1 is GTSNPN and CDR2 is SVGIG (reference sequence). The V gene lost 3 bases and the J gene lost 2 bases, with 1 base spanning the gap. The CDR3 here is CAWRNYGYTF. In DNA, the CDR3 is TGTGCCTGGAGGAACTATGGCTACACCTTC.